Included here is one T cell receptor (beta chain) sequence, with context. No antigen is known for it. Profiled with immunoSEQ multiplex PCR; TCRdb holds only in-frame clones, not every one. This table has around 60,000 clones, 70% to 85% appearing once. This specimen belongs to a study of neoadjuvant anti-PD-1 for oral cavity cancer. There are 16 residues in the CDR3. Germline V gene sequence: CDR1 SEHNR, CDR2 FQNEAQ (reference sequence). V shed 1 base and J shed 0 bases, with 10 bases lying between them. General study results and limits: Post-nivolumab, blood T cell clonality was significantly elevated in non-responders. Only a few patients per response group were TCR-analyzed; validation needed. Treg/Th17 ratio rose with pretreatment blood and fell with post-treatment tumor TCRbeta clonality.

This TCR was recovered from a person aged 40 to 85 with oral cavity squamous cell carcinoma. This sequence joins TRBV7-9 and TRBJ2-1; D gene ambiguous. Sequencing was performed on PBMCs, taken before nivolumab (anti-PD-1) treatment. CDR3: CASSLGIGSSYNEQFF. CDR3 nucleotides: TGTGCCAGCAGCTTAGGGATAGGAAGCTCCTACAATGAGCAGTTCTTC.